These T cell receptor beta chains were read from a single sample in a study of blood T cell repertoires in COVID-19. This table comes from immunoSEQ multiplex PCR, and its TCRdb copy is limited to in-frame clones, with some not included. The table includes 300,000 to 350,000 clones, roughly 87% detected once. The sequencing input was peripheral blood. The receptors come from a man aged 25-45 years with COVID-19, enrolled during active disease. Both conserved end residues are part of each CDR3. The order of the fields is clone size, D gene, V gene, J gene, CDR3 DNA, CDR3 protein. D genes are given only for firm matches. Clone size is not always given. Where it is, it says once, few, many or a class for expanded clones.

.	.	TRBV7-2	TRBJ1-3	TGTGCCAGCAGACGAGACAAGATCTCAGGCGGAAACACCATATATTTT	CASRRDKISGGNTIYF
.	.	TRBV7-3	TRBJ2-7	TGTGCCAGCAGCCTAGTATTTACCAGGGTGGGGTACGAGCAGTACTTC	CASSLVFTRVGYEQYF
.	TRBD2	TRBV10-3	TRBJ2-2	TGTGCCATCAGTGGCTCTAGCGGGCTCACCGGGGAGCTGTTTTTT	CAISGSSGLTGELFF
.	TRBD1	TRBV2	TRBJ1-1	TGTGCCAGCAGTACTAACAGGGGGCATGGCACTGAAGCTTTCTTT	CASSTNRGHGTEAFF
.	TRBD1	TRBV27	TRBJ2-2	TGTGCCAGCAGTCCACAGGGGCAGTTTCCCGGGGAGCTGTTTTTT	CASSPQGQFPGELFF
.	TRBD1	TRBV2	TRBJ1-1	TGTGCCAGCAGTTGGGACAGGTTGAACACTGAAGCTTTCTTT	CASSWDRLNTEAFF
.	.	TRBV6-5	TRBJ1-1	TGTGCCAGCAGTTACTCAGGGGGCACTGAAGCTTTCTTT	CASSYSGGTEAFF
once	.	TRBV10-3	TRBJ2-2	TGTGCCACCCAAGAGGGCGGAAGGAACACCGGGGAGCTGTTTTTT	CATQEGGRNTGELFF
.	.	TRBV9	TRBJ2-7	TGTGCCAGCAGCGTGGGAGGTTCCGCCTACGAGCAGTACTTC	CASSVGGSAYEQYF
.	TRBD1	TRBV19	TRBJ1-2	TGTGCCAGTAGTAGGGGGGATACAGGGGGACTAAACTATGGCTACACCTTC	CASSRGDTGGLNYGYTF
.	TRBD2	TRBV5-4	TRBJ2-5	TGTGCCAGCAGGAATTACGCGGGAGTTGATCGAGAGACCCAGTACTTC	CASRNYAGVDRETQYF
.	.	TRBV19	TRBJ1-1	TGTGCCAGTAGTAGACAACTTAAAACTGAAGCTTTCTTT	CASSRQLKTEAFF
.	TRBD1	TRBV7-8	TRBJ2-5	TGTGCCAGCAGCCGGGACAGAGAGAAAGAGACCCAGTACTTC	CASSRDREKETQYF
.	TRBD2	TRBV4-3	TRBJ2-3	TGCGCCAGCAGCCGGGGACTAGCGGGAGGACGGGATACGCAGTATTTT	CASSRGLAGGRDTQYF
.	.	TRBV10-3	TRBJ1-2	TGTGCCATCAGTGTCGGGTTCGAGGGTCGGTATGGCTACACCTTC	CAISVGFEGRYGYTF
once	TRBD1	TRBV5-1	TRBJ2-7	TGCGCCAGCAGCTTGGCGCAGGGGGTATCAATCTCCTACGAGCAGTACTTC	CASSLAQGVSISYEQYF
.	TRBD1	TRBV7-3	TRBJ1-2	TGTGCCAGCAGCCCGGACAGGGGGCTCTACGGCTACACCTTC	CASSPDRGLYGYTF
.	TRBD2	TRBV19	TRBJ2-1	TGTGCCAGTAGTATTTTACTAGCGGGAGCTTCTGAGCAGTTCTTC	CASSILLAGASEQFF
.	.	TRBV7-3	TRBJ2-2	TGTGCCAGCTCAGGGGGGAGTGGTTCCGGGGAGCTGTTTTTT	CASSGGSGSGELFF
.	.	TRBV10-3	TRBJ2-2	TGTGCCATCAGTACTATAGCCAACACCGGGGAGCTGTTTTTT	CAISTIANTGELFF
few	TRBD1	TRBV7-2	TRBJ2-7	TGTGCCAGCGTTCCAGGGGGCCTTATCCGCGAGCAGTACTTC	CASVPGGLIREQYF
.	.	TRBV6-5	TRBJ1-1	TGTGCCAGCAGTTATGCACAGAACACTGAAGCTTTCTTT	CASSYAQNTEAFF
once	TRBD2	TRBV7-3	TRBJ2-3	TGTGCCAGCAGCTTACTAGCGGGGGTTACCACAGATACGCAGTATTTT	CASSLLAGVTTDTQYF
.	TRBD1	TRBV7-8	TRBJ2-7	TGTGCCAGCAGCCGAGGGACAGGCCCCTACGAGCAGTACTTC	CASSRGTGPYEQYF
.	.	TRBV29-1	TRBJ2-5	TGCAGCGTTGAAGACGACTTACAAGAGACCCAGTACTTC	CSVEDDLQETQYF
.	.	TRBV11-2	TRBJ2-2	TGTGCCAGCAGCATCCTCGGGGGAACCACCGGGGAGCTGTTTTTT	CASSILGGTTGELFF
.	.	TRBV7-2	TRBJ2-7	TGTGCCAGCAGCTCTCAGGGGGGACAATACGAGCAGTACTTC	CASSSQGGQYEQYF
once	TRBD1	TRBV2	TRBJ1-4	TGTGCCAGCAGTCTCGCTCCGGGACAGGTTAATGAAAAACTGTTTTTT	CASSLAPGQVNEKLFF
few	.	TRBV28	TRBJ2-7	TGTGCCAGCTTGGTGGGGGGAGGCCCCTACGAGCAGTACTTC	CASLVGGGPYEQYF
.	.	TRBV9	TRBJ2-2	TGTGCCAGCAGCGTATCGAGCAGGGGGAACACCGGGGAGCTGTTTTTT	CASSVSSRGNTGELFF
.	.	TRBV6-5	TRBJ2-7	TGTGCCAGCAGTTACTCGAAGCAGGTATCCTCCTACGAGCAGTACTTC	CASSYSKQVSSYEQYF
.	TRBD1	TRBV6-4	TRBJ2-2	TGTGCCAGCAGAGCCTCAGGGGGTCGAGAGACCGGGGAGCTGTTTTTT	CASRASGGRETGELFF
.	.	TRBV5-5	TRBJ1-4	TGTGCCAGCAGCTCGGTGACAGACCCCGCAACTAATGAAAAACTGTTTTTT	CASSSVTDPATNEKLFF
.	TRBD1	TRBV11-2	TRBJ1-2	TGTGCCAGCAGCGCGGACAGGGTGAATTACTATGGCTACACCTTC	CASSADRVNYYGYTF
.	TRBD2	TRBV18	TRBJ2-4	TGTGCCACCTCGGGGGGGGCGTTGGACATTCAGTACTTC	CATSGGALDIQYF
.	.	TRBV19	TRBJ2-7	TGTGCCAGTAGTATAGGACAGAACTACGAGCAGTACTTC	CASSIGQNYEQYF
.	TRBD1	TRBV29-1	TRBJ1-2	TGCAGCGGAACAGGGGAATATGGCTACACCTTC	CSGTGEYGYTF
.	.	TRBV5-6	TRBJ2-7	TGTGCCAGCAGCTCCCTGACTAGGATGGATGGTTACGAGCAGTACTTC	CASSSLTRMDGYEQYF
.	.	TRBV4-3	TRBJ1-2	TGCGCCAGCAGCCTCAGGGAAGTTGGTGGCTACACCTTC	CASSLREVGGYTF
.	TRBD2	TRBV5-6	TRBJ2-7	TGTGCCAGCAGCTTGGGACTAGCGGGAGCCGAGCAGTACTTC	CASSLGLAGAEQYF
.	TRBD2	TRBV7-2	TRBJ2-3	TGTGCCAGCAGCTCCTCAGGGCTAGCGGGTACTTTCACAGATACGCAGTATTTT	CASSSSGLAGTFTDTQYF
once	.	TRBV30	TRBJ1-6	TGTGCCTGGACGGGAAGAGTCAGAATGAATTCACCCCTCCACTTT	CAWTGRVRMNSPLHF
.	.	TRBV4-2	TRBJ2-1	TGTGCCAGCAGCCAAGATAGCCCTAGAGGAGACGAGAATGAGCAGTTCTTC	CASSQDSPRGDENEQFF
.	.	TRBV14	TRBJ2-3	TGTGCCAGCAGCCAAGATTCCGGGGGGCGATTGGCAGATACGCAGTATTTT	CASSQDSGGRLADTQYF
.	TRBD2	TRBV6-1	TRBJ2-1	TGTGCCAGCAGTGCGCATACTAGCGGGGGGTACAATGAGCAGTTCTTC	CASSAHTSGGYNEQFF
.	.	TRBV6-5	TRBJ2-2	TGTGCCAGCAGTTACTCGAGAACCGGGGAGCTGTTTTTT	CASSYSRTGELFF
once	TRBD2	TRBV5-4	TRBJ2-3	TGTGCCAGCAGCTCATCTCGGAGCGGGAGAGGTACAGATACGCAGTATTTT	CASSSSRSGRGTDTQYF